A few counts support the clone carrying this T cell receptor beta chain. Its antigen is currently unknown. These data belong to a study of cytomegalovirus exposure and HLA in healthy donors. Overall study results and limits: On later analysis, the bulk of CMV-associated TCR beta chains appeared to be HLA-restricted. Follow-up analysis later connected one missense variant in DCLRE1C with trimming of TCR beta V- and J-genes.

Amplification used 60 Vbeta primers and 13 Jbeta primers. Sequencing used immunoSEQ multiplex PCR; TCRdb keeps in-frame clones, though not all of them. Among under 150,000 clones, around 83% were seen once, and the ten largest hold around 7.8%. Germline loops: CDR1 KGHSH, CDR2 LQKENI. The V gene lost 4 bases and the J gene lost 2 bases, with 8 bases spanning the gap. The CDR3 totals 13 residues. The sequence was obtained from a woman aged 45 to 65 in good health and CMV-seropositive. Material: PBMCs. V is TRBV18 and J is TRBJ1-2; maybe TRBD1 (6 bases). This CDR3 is CASSQDRNYGYTF. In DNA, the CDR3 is TGTGCCAGCTCACAGGACAGAAACTATGGCTACACCTTC. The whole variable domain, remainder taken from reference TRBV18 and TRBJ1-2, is NAGVMQNPRHLVRRRGQEARLRCSPMKGHSHVYWYRQLPEEGLKFMVYLQKENIIDESGMPKERFSAEFPKEGPSILRIQQVVRGDSAAYFCASSQDRNYGYTFGSGTRLTVV.